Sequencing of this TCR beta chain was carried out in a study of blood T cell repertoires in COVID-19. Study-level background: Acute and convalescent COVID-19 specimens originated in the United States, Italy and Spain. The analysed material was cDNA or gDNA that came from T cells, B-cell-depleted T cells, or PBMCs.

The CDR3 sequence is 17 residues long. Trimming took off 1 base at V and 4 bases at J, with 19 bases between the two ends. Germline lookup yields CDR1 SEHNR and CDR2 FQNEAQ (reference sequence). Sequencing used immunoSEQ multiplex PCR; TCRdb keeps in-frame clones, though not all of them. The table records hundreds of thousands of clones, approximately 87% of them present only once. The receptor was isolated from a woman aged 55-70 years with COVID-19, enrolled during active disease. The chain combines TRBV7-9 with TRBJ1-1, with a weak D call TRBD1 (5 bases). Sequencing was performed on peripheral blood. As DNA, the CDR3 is TGTGCCAGCAGCTTAGGGAGGGGTGGTAGTTTTGGCACTGAAGCTTTCTTT. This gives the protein CASSLGRGGSFGTEAFF.